This TCR beta chain was captured by sequencing in a study of neurological immune-mediated disorders. Every sequencing run generated in excess of 170 million TCR-beta sequences. These sequences covered 15-18 subjects. TCRdb re-analysed the 5' RACE reads in MiXCR, keeping a single row per CDR3 protein. The table includes roughly 75,000 distinct CDR3 sequences, about 13% detected once. Time point of the sample: longitudinal time-point 1 (baseline). The unsorted libraries were produced from 2 million PBMCs held at -80 C. CDR3 length equals 15 residues. Germline CDR1 is SEHNR and CDR2 is FQNEAQ (reference sequence). The V gene end was trimmed by 5 bases and the J gene end by 6 bases; junction bases not matched to a gene: 7. At least ten counts were recorded for this clonotype.

What was sequenced was PBMCs. This TCR derives from a female donor with HTLV-1-associated myelopathy (HAM/TSP). The chain is built from TRBV7-9 and TRBJ2-3; 11 positions agree with TRBD1. The CDR3, as DNA: TGTGCCAGCAGCACCGGACAGGGGGCTATGGATACGCAGTATTTT. Translated: CASSTGQGAMDTQYF. The complete variable domain, with remaining parts taken from reference TRBV7-9 and TRBJ2-3, reads DTGVSQNPRHKITKRGQNVTFRCDPISEHNRLYWYRQTLGQGPEFLTYFQNEAQLEKSRLLSDRFSAERPKGSFSTLEIQRTEQGDSAMYLCASSTGQGAMDTQYFGPGTRLTVL.